This TCR beta chain was retrieved from a study of blood T cell repertoires in COVID-19. The overall study: Italy, Spain and the United States were the sources of the convalescent and acute COVID-19 samples. From T cells, B-cell-depleted T cells, or PBMCs came the material, which was cDNA or gDNA.

The age range of participants was about 18 to 100 years, with residence in more than 20 US areas. Participant-reported clinical history was the basis for cohort assignment. Germline V gene sequence: CDR1 SGHAT, CDR2 FQNNGV. Trimming cost V 5 bases and J 4 bases, with 23 bases left between them. The CDR3 consists of 17 residues. Sequencing was performed with immunoSEQ multiplex PCR; in TCRdb, only in-frame clones are kept and a portion is missing. The table records about 220,000 clones, 70% to 85% of them present only once. The sample consisted of PBMCs or T cells enriched from blood (not recorded which). The chain combines TRBV11-2 with TRBJ1-2; D is possibly TRBD1 (5 bases). This clonotype originated in a woman in her fifties or sixties who had recovered from COVID-19. CDR3 amino acids: CASSRRQPTGESYGYTF. The CDR3 DNA reads TGTGCCAGCAGCCGAAGACAGCCTACGGGCGAGAGCTATGGCTACACCTTC.